This TCR beta chain appears in the sequencing data of a study of beta chain features in type 1 diabetes. Study background: Examined across all samples were some 110,000,000 sorted cells.

General study results and limits: The naive, central memory and Treg TCRB repertoires showed an apparent similarity that was greater among patients than among healthy donors.

The investigators reverse transcribed all of the isolated RNA, so they sequenced expressed TCRB transcripts. Sequenced by immunoSEQ multiplex PCR; TCRdb stores in-frame clones only, minus some. The sample yields about 930,000 clones, roughly a sixth seen once. Germline assignment: CDR1 SGHRS and CDR2 YFSETQ. The CDR3 spans 15 residues. The ends lost 2 bases at V and 2 bases at J; junction bases unmatched: 3. As for this clone: Its matching antigen is unknown.

This TCR came from a woman aged 18-29 years in good health. Material for sequencing was naive CD4+ T cells from blood. The chain couples TRBV5-1 to TRBJ2-1; 8 nucleotides match TRBD2. The CDR3 DNA follows: TGCGCCAGCAGCTTCGGGGGGGAGACCTACAATGAGCAGTTCTTC. Protein product: CASSFGGETYNEQFF.